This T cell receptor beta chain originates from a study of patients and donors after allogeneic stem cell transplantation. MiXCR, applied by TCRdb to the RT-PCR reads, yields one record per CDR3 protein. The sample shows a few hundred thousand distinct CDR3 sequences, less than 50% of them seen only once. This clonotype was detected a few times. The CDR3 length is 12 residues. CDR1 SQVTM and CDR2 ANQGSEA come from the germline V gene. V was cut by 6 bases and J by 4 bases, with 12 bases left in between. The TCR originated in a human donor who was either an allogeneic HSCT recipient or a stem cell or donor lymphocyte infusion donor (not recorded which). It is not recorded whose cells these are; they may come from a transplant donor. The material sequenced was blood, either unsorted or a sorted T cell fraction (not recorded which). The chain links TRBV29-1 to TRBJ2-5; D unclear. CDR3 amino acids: CSVKDGAETQYF. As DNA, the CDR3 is TGCAGCGTGAAGGACGGTGCAGAGACCCAGTACTTC.